Below, one TCR beta chain is given with its context. The CDR3 spans 19 residues. The V end lost 3 bases, the J end lost 3 bases, and 27 bases lay between the germline ends. CDR1 and CDR2 (germline): DFQATT, SNEGSKA (reference sequence). This sample is drawn from a study of identical twins. After template switching added a universal primer site, the resulting cDNA carried unique molecular identifiers. Each CDR3 protein gets one entry after TCRdb re-called the 5' RACE reads with MiXCR. The sample consists of 700,000 or so distinct CDR3 sequences, about 20% of them appearing once. These data were likewise used in another study, on T cells expressing NK-cell markers. From that report: All TCR beta repertoires analysed originated from sorted CD3+CD56+NKG2C+, CD3+CD56+NKG2C- and CD3+CD56-NKG2C+ T cells.

This sequence joins TRBV20-1 and TRBJ2-1; tentative D call: TRBD2 (5 bases). This receptor was identified in a woman younger than 35 in good health. Sequencing was performed on PBMCs. The DNA of the CDR3 is TGCAGTGCTAGCCCTGGGAGACCCCACACTATACAAAACTACAATGAGCAGTTCTTC. Its protein product is CSASPGRPHTIQNYNEQFF.